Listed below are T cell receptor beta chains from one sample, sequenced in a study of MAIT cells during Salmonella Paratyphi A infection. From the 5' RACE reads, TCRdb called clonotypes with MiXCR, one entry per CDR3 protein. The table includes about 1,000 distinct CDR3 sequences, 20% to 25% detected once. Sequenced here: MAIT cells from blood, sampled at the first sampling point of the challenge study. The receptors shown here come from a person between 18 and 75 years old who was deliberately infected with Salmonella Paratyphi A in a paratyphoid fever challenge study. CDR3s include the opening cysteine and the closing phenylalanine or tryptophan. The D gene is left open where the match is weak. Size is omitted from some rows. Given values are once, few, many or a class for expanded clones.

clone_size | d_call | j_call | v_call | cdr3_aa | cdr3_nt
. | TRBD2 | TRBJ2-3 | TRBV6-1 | CASLGGGRHTDTQYF | TGTGCCAGCCTCGGGGGGGGCCGCCACACAGATACGCAGTATTTT
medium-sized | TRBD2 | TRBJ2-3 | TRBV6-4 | CASSERGGTDTQYF | TGTGCCAGCAGTGAGCGGGGGGGCACAGATACGCAGTATTTT
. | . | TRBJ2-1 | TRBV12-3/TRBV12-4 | CASSSLGPETYNEQFF | TGTGCCAGCAGTTCCTTGGGCCCGGAAACCTACAATGAGCAGTTCTTC
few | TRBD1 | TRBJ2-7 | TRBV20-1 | CSARTNSGTGDSYEQYF | TGCAGTGCTAGGACGAATAGCGGGACAGGGGATTCCTACGAGCAGTACTTC
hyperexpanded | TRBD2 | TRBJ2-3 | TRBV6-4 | CASSEGTSGTDTQYF | TGTGCCAGCAGTGAGGGGACTAGCGGCACAGATACGCAGTATTTT
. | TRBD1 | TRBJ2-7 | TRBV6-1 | CASSEGDSPSYEQYF | TGTGCCAGCAGTGAAGGGGACAGTCCATCCTACGAGCAGTACTTC
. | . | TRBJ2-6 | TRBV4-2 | CASSQGGSSGANVLTF | TGTGCCAGCAGCCAAGGGGGTAGCTCTGGGGCCAACGTCCTGACTTTC
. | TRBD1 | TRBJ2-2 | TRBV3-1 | CASSPGTDTGELFF | TGTGCCAGCAGCCCCGGGACAGACACCGGGGAGCTGTTTTTT
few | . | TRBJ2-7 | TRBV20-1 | CSASSGENSYEQYF | TGCAGTGCTAGTTCAGGGGAAAACTCCTACGAGCAGTACTTC
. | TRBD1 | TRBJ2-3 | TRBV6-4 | CASSEGRGHTDTQYF | TGTGCCAGCAGTGAGGGCAGGGGGCACACAGATACGCAGTATTTT